Below are 22 T cell receptor beta chains sequenced from a single sample in a study of T cells in Graves' hyperthyroidism and ophthalmopathy. The CDR3 regions of TCR beta were amplified from RNA transcripts. The primer set for the first-round RT-PCR of the TCR CDR3 was HTBI. Using its own MiXCR run on the multiplex PCR reads, TCRdb lists one record per CDR3 protein. The table lists approximately 410,000 distinct CDR3 sequences, approximately 14% of them singletons, with 5.3% in the top ten. Input material: blood. These receptors originate from a woman aged 18 to 35 with Graves' hyperthyroidism.

This clonotype has more than one count but fewer than ten. This chain links TRBV3-1 with TRBJ2-1; TRBD2 agrees at 10 bases. This CDR3 spans 17 amino acids. After removal of 1 base from V and 7 bases from J, the junction contained 10 bases not matched to a gene. In germline, CDR1 is LGHDT, CDR2 YNNKEL (reference sequence). CDR3 bases: TGTGCCAGCAGCCAAGTTCCAGCGGGAGGGCCGAGGAATGAGCAGTTCTTC. Protein product: CASSQVPAGGPRNEQFF.

The chain recombines TRBV6-2 or TRBV6-3 with TRBJ2-2; 10 bases map to TRBD2. CDR1 is MNHEY, CDR2 SVGEGT, per germline. J gave up 1 base and V 0 bases, and 11 bases lay outside the gene matches. The CDR3 runs to 20 residues. The CDR3 reads CASSYSTSGRGSGNTGELFF. Here the CDR3 DNA reads TGTGCCAGCAGTTACTCGACCAGCGGGAGGGGTTCGGGGAACACCGGGGAGCTGTTTTTT.

Many counts were recorded for this clonotype. This rearrangement joins TRBV6-2 or TRBV6-3 to TRBJ2-7, with a tentative D call TRBD1 (5 bases). CDR1 and CDR2 (germline): MNHEY, SVGEGT. Between the trimmed V and J ends, which lost 2 bases and 5 bases, there was a span of 7 bases. CDR3 length: 12 amino acids. The CDR3 DNA follows: TGTGCCAGCAGTTACCAGGGAAACGAGCAGTACTTC. Its translation: CASSYQGNEQYF.

As regards this clonotype: This may come from a read error, since a much larger clone is one base off. This chain connects TRBV30 to TRBJ1-5, with TRBD1 matching 7 bases. This CDR3 comprises 12 residues. V lost 7 bases to trimming and J lost 5 bases; unmatched junction nucleotides: 5. Germline-derived CDR1 and CDR2 are GTSNPN and SVGIG (reference sequence). The CDR3 loop is CALGQSDQPQHF. The DNA for the CDR3 is TGTGCCTTGGGACAGAGCGATCAGCCCCAGCATTTT.

The table lists this clonotype with many counts. This chain joins TRBV6-2 or TRBV6-3 and TRBJ1-1; D remains ambiguous. V was pared by 2 bases and J by 1 base, with 8 bases between. Germline CDR1 MNHEY, CDR2 SVGEGT. This CDR3 has 14 amino acids. The CDR3 sequence is CASSYGPGNTEAFF. The CDR3 region has the DNA TGTGCCAGCAGTTACGGCCCAGGGAACACTGAAGCTTTCTTT.

On this clonotype: A read error may account for a junction end that differs from germline. V usage is TRBV14 and J usage is TRBJ2-7, with 12 bases identical to TRBD2. The CDR3 extends over 14 amino acids. Germline CDR1 SGHDN, CDR2 FVKESK. The CDR3 coding sequence is TGTGCCAGCAGCCCCGGACTAGCGGGGTACGAGCAGCACTTC. Translated, it gives CASSPGLAGYEQHF.

V and J are TRBV20-1 and TRBJ1-6; D is unclear. CDR3 length equals 14 residues. The V end lost 4 bases, the J end lost 4 bases, and 11 bases lay between the germline ends. Germline assignment: CDR1 DFQATT and CDR2 SNEGSKA (reference sequence). DNA of the CDR3: TGCAGTGCTAACTCTGGCGGTTATAATTCACCCCTCCACTTT. It codes for CSANSGGYNSPLHF.

This clonotype was seen at least ten times. The V and J genes are TRBV20-1 and TRBJ2-1, with 8 bases that match TRBD2. This CDR3 contains 15 residues. Germline V gene sequence: CDR1 DFQATT, CDR2 SNEGSKA (reference sequence). V gave up 4 bases and J gave up 1 base; unmatched junction bases: 6. DNA of the CDR3: TGCAGTGCTACCCCAGCGGGAGTGTCCTACAATGAGCAGTTCTTC. Translated: CSATPAGVSYNEQFF.

This clonotype was seen repeatedly, ten times or more. The CDR3: CASSDAGTTGFNEQFF. CDR3 DNA sequence: TGTGCCAGCAGTGACGCCGGGACTACAGGCTTCAATGAGCAGTTCTTC. The V and J genes are TRBV6-4 and TRBJ2-1; 7 nucleotides match TRBD2. The CDR3 spans 16 residues. V was pared by 2 bases and J by 6 bases, with 10 bases of the junction left unmatched. The V gene's germline CDR1 is MRHNA and CDR2 SNTAGT.

This clonotype has ten or more counts. This chain joins TRBV27 and TRBJ2-1, with D possibly being TRBD2 (6 bases). V was cut by 4 bases and J by 10 bases, with 20 bases left in between. This CDR3 comprises 15 residues. Germline V gene lookup returns CDR1 MNHEY and CDR2 SMNVEV (reference sequence). The CDR3: CASSYPRSGRVEQFF. In DNA form, the CDR3 reads TGTGCCAGCAGTTACCCTCGGAGCGGGCGGGTAGAGCAGTTCTTC.

This clonotype was recorded at least ten times. This chain connects TRBV29-1 to TRBJ2-3; D is possibly TRBD2 (5 bases). Looked up from germline, CDR1 is SQVTM and CDR2 is ANQGSEA. With 4 bases removed from V and 2 bases from J, the gap between germline ends came to 10 bases. This CDR3 contains 13 residues. The CDR3 nucleotides are TGCAGCGTTGCAGACGGGGACACAGATACGCAGTATTTT. Its translation is CSVADGDTDTQYF.

This clonotype showed up many times. V usage is TRBV12-3 or TRBV12-4 and J usage is TRBJ2-7; D tentatively reads TRBD1 or TRBD2 (5 bases each). This CDR3 spans 13 amino acids. Trimming left V 8 bases short and J 1 base short, with 12 bases between. The CDR3 DNA sequence: TGTGCCAGCTGGGACCCTCTATCCTACGAGCAGTACTTC. Amino acids: CASWDPLSYEQYF.

This chain uses TRBV7-9 with TRBJ1-1; D gene ambiguous. V was trimmed by 5 bases and J by 4 bases, leaving 11 bases between them. The CDR3 is made up of 13 amino acids. Germline assignment: CDR1 SEHNR and CDR2 FQNEAQ (reference sequence). The CDR3 DNA is TGTGCCAGCAGCGGTAGCGGAGGCACTGAAGCTTTCTTT. The encoded protein is CASSGSGGTEAFF.

This clonotype was found a few times. The genes are TRBV30 and TRBJ2-7; D may be TRBD2 (5 bases). This CDR3 spans 14 amino acids. Germline V CDR1 and CDR2: GTSNPN, SVGIG (reference sequence). V was clipped by 0 bases and J by 4 bases, with 13 bases between them. The CDR3 sequence is CAWSVGGSQYEQYF. CDR3 nucleotide sequence: TGTGCCTGGAGTGTGGGTGGGAGTCAGTACGAGCAGTACTTC.

This clonotype has just a few counts. V usage is TRBV9 and J usage is TRBJ2-1; no reliable D call. Germline-derived CDR1 and CDR2 are SGDLS and YYNGEE. CDR3 length: 15 residues. V was clipped by 0 bases and J by 3 bases, with 10 bases between them. CDR3 nucleotides: TGTGCCAGCAGCGTAGCTGGGTACGGCTACAATGAGCAGTTCTTC. Its translation is CASSVAGYGYNEQFF. The full variable domain, its missing parts supplied by reference TRBV9 and TRBJ2-1, is DSGVTQTPKHLITATGQRVTLRCSPRSGDLSVYWYQQSLDQGLQFLIQYYNGEERAKGNILERFSAQQFPDLHSELNLSSLELGDSALYFCASSVAGYGYNEQFFGPGTRLTVL.

This clonotype was seen a handful of times. This sequence joins TRBV5-1 and TRBJ2-3; weak D call: TRBD2 (5 bases). In germline, CDR1 is SGHRS, CDR2 YFSETQ. Between the trimmed V and J ends, which lost 7 bases and 6 bases, there was a span of 12 bases. This CDR3 contains 12 residues. CDR3 nucleotide sequence: TGCGCCAGCGGGGTTTTAGCGGATACGCAGTATTTT. This encodes CASGVLADTQYF.

This clonotype was picked up one time. A read error is possible here, since a much larger clone lies one base away. V and J are TRBV2 and TRBJ1-6, with D maybe TRBD1 (6 bases). In germline, CDR1 is SNHLY, CDR2 FYNNEI. This CDR3 has 14 amino acids. In DNA form, the CDR3 reads TGTGCAAGCCGACAGGCAGAATATAATACACCCCTCCACTTT. Its protein product is CASRQAEYNTPLHF.

This clonotype showed up just a few times. The chain joins TRBV3-1 to TRBJ2-5; D not certain. Germline V gene sequence: CDR1 LGHDT, CDR2 YNNKEL (reference sequence). Trimming took off 1 base at V and 1 base at J, with 10 bases between the two ends. The CDR3 runs 15 residues. DNA of the CDR3: TGTGCCAGCAGCCAAGTACAGAAGGTCCAAGAGACCCAGTACTTC. This sequence encodes CASSQVQKVQETQYF.

J is TRBJ2-1 and V is TRBV10-1; 8 bases are a match to TRBD2. Trimming at V came to 2 bases and at J to 8 bases, leaving 8 bases not matched to a gene. CDR1 and CDR2 from the germline V gene are WNHNN and SYGVQD (reference sequence). The CDR3 runs 15 residues. The CDR3 coding sequence is TGCGCCAGCAGTGAGGTCAAGCGGGAGCCCCATGAGCAGTTCTTC. Translated: CASSEVKREPHEQFF.

The V gene is TRBV6-2 or TRBV6-3, the J gene TRBJ1-1; maybe TRBD1 (5 bases). CDR3 length equals 15 residues. Germline-derived CDR1 and CDR2 are MNHEY and SVGEGT. V was shortened by 2 bases and J by 0 bases, with 10 bases between the two germline ends. The CDR3 reads CASSYATGLNTEAFF. The CDR3 nucleotides read TGTGCCAGCAGTTACGCTACAGGTTTGAACACTGAAGCTTTCTTT.

This clonotype was seen more than once but under ten times. CDR3 coding DNA: TGCGCCAGCAGTGAGTCCTTAAGCTCCTACGAGCAGTACTTC. Encoded protein: CASSESLSSYEQYF. The chain links TRBV10-1 to TRBJ2-7; no definite D call. This CDR3 has 14 amino acids. CDR1 and CDR2 (germline): WNHNN, SYGVQD (reference sequence). Trimming left V 0 bases short and J 0 bases short, with 6 bases between.

To note about this clonotype: A read error may be the cause here, since a much bigger clone is one base away. The J gene is TRBJ1-2, the V gene TRBV2; D is unresolved. Germline-derived CDR1 and CDR2 are SNHLY and FYNNEI. V lost 8 bases to trimming and J lost 1 base, with 14 bases between them. The CDR3 length is 14 residues. The CDR3 reads CASGWTDGNYGYTF. DNA for the CDR3: TGTGCCAGCGGGTGGACGGACGGTAACTATGGCTACACCTTC.